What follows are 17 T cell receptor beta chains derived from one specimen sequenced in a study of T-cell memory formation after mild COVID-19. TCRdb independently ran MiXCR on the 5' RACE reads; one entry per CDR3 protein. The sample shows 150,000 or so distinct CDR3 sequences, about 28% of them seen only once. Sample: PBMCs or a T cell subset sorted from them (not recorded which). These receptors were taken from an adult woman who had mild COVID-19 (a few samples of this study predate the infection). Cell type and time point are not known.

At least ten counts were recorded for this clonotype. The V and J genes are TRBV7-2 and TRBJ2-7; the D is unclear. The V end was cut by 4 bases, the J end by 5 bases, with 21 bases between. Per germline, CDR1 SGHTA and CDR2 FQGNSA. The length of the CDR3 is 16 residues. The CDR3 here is CASSWPPGSAGHEQYF. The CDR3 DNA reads TGTGCCAGCAGCTGGCCGCCAGGCAGCGCCGGCCACGAGCAGTACTTC. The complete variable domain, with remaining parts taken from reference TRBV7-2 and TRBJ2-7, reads GAGVSQSPSNKVTEKGKDVELRCDPISGHTALYWYRQSLGQGLEFLIYFQGNSAPDKSGLPSDRFSAERTGGSVSTLTIQRTQQEDSAVYLCASSWPPGSAGHEQYFGPGTRLTVT.

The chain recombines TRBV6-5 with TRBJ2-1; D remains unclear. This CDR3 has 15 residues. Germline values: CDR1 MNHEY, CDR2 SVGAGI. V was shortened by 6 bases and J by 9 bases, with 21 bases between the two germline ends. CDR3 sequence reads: CASSPAPVGSGEQFF. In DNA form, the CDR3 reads TGTGCCAGCAGCCCCGCTCCGGTGGGGTCTGGTGAGCAGTTCTTC.

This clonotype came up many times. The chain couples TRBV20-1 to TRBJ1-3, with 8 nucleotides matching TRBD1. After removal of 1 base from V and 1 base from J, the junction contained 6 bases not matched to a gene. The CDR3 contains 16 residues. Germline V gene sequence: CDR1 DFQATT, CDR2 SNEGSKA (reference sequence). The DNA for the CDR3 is TGCAGTGCTAGAGTGGGCCAGGGGGCGTCTGGAAACACCATATATTTT. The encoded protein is CSARVGQGASGNTIYF.

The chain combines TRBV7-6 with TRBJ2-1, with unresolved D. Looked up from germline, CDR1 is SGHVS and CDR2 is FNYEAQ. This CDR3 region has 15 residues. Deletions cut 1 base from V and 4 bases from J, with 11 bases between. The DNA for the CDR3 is TGTGCCAGCAGCTTAGTGCAACAGCTGTACAATGAGCAGTTCTTC. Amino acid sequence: CASSLVQQLYNEQFF.

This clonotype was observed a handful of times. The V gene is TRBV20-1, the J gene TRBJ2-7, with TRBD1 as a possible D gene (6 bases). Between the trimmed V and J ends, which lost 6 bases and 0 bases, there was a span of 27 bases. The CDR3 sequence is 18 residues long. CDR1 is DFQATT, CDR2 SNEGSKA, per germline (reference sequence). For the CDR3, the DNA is TGCAGTGCCCCGGTGGGGGCAGGCGATAGCCCAAGCTCCTACGAGCAGTACTTC. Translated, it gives CSAPVGAGDSPSSYEQYF.

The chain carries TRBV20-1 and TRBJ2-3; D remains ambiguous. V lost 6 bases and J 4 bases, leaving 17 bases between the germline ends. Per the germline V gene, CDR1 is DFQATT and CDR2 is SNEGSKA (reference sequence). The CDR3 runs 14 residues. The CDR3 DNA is TGCAGTGCGTCTAAGGAGTTCACCGCAGATACGCAGTATTTT. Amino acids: CSASKEFTADTQYF.

The CDR3 spells CASSGTGGFTDTQYF. In DNA form, the CDR3 reads TGTGCCAGCAGCGGGACAGGGGGATTCACAGATACGCAGTATTTT. The rearrangement joins TRBV5-5 to TRBJ2-3, with 11 bases matching TRBD1. The CDR3 is 15 residues long. The V gene's germline CDR1 is SGHKS and CDR2 YYEKEE (reference sequence). Losses at the gene ends were 4 bases for V and 2 bases for J; bases not matched to a gene: 3.

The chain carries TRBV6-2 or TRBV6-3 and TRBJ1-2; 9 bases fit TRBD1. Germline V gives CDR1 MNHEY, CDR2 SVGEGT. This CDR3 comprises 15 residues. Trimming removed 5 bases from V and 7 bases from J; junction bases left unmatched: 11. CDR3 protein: CASSASRTGAVGYTF. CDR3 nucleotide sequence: TGTGCCAGCAGTGCATCCCGGACAGGGGCTGTTGGCTACACCTTC.

The CDR3 nucleotides are TGTGCCAGCAGTAAAAGGAGGGCCGAGCAGTACTTC. The encoded protein is CASSKRRAEQYF. The chain combines TRBV6-2 or TRBV6-3 with TRBJ2-7, with a possible D match to TRBD2 (6 bases). V was cut by 5 bases and J by 6 bases, with 11 bases left in between. Germline assignment: CDR1 MNHEY and CDR2 SVGEGT. This CDR3 contains 12 residues.

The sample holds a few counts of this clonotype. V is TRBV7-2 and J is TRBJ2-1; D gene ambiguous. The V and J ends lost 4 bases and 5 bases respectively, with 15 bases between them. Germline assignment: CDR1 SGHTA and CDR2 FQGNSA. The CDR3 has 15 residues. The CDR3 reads CASSSQASVNNEQFF. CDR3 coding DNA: TGTGCCAGCAGCTCCCAGGCGAGCGTTAACAATGAGCAGTTCTTC.

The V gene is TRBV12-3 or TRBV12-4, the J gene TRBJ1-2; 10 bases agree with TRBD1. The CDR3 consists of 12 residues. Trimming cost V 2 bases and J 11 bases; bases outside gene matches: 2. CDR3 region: CASSLTGQGYTF. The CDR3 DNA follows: TGTGCCAGCAGTTTAACGGGACAGGGGTACACCTTC.

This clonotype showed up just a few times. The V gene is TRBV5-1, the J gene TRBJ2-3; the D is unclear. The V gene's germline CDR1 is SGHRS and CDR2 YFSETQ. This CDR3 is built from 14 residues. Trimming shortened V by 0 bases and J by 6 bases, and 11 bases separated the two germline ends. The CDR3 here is CASSLALDRDTQYF. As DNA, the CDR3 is TGCGCCAGCAGCTTGGCCCTCGACCGGGATACGCAGTATTTT. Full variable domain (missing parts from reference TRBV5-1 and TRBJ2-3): KAGVTQTPRYLIKTRGQQVTLSCSPISGHRSVSWYQQTPGQGLQFLFEYFSETQRNKGNFPGRFSGRQFSNSRSEMNVSTLELGDSALYLCASSLALDRDTQYFGPGTRLTVL.

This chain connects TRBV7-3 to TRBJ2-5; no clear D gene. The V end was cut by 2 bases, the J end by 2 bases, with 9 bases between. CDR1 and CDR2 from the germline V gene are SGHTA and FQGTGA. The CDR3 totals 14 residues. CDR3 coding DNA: TGTGCCAGCAGCTTATTAGGTGGTCAAGAGACCCAGTACTTC. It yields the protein CASSLLGGQETQYF. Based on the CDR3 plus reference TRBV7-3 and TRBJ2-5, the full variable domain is GAGVSQTPSNKVTEKGKYVELRCDPISGHTALYWYRQSLGQGPEFLIYFQGTGAADDSGLPNDRFFAVRPEGSVSTLKIQRTERGDSAVYLCASSLLGGQETQYFGPGTRLLVL.

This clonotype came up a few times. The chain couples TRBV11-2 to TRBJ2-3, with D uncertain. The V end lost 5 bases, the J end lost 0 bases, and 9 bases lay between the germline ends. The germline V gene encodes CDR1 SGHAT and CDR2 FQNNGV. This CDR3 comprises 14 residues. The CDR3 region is CASSRQVSTDTQYF. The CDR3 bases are TGTGCCAGCAGCCGCCAGGTTAGCACAGATACGCAGTATTTT.

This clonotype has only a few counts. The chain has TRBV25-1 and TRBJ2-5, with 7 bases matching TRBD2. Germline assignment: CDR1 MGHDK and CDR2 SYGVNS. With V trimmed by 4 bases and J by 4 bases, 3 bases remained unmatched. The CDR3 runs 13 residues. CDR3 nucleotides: TGTGCCAGCAGTGGGACGGGGGGAGAGACCCAGTACTTC. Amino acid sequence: CASSGTGGETQYF.

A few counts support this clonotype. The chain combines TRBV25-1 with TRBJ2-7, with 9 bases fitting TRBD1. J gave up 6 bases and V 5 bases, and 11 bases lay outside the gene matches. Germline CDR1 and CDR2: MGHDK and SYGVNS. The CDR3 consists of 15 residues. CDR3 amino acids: CASSSHRGLRLEQYF. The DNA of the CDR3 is TGTGCCAGCAGTTCTCACAGGGGGCTCAGACTCGAGCAGTACTTC.

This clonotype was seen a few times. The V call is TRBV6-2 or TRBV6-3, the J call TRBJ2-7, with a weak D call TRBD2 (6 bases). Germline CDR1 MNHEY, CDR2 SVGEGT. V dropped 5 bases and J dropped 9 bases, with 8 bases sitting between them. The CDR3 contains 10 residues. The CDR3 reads CASSGTGQYF. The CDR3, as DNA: TGTGCCAGCAGTGGGACTGGGCAGTACTTC.